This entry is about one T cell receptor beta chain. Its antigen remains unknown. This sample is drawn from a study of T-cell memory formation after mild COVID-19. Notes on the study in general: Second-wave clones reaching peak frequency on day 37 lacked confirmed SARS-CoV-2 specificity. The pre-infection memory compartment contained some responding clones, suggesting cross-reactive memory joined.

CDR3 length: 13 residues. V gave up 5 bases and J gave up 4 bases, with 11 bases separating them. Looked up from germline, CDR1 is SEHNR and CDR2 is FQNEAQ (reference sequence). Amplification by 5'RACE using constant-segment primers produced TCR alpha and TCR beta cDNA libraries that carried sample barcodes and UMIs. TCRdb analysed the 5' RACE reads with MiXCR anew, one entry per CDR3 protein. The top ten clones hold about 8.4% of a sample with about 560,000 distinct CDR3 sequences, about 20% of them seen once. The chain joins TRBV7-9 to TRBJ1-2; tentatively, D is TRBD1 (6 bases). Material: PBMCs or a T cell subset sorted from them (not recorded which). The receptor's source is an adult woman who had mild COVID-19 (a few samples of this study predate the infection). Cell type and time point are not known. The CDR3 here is CASSATGPYGYTF. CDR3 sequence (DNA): TGTGCCAGCAGCGCGACAGGACCCTATGGCTACACCTTC.